Listed here are 19 T cell receptor beta chains from one sample, sequenced in a study of blood T cell repertoires in COVID-19 (TCRdb year 2020). Library preparation used the immunoSEQ multiplex PCR assay. TCRdb re-hosts the immuneACCESS table, in-frame sequences only. Its copies lack some clones; in the studies checked, an unresolved V gene accounts for under half of them, and the cause for the rest is not known. This sample holds some 200,000 clones; 89% were observed only once. The top ten hold 0.7% to 0.9% of the sample. Sequenced material: PBMCs or T cells enriched from blood (not recorded which). Receptors originate from a young woman who had recovered from COVID-19.

To note about this clone: In the same sample, other DNA sequences code for this CDR3. V and J are TRBV19 and TRBJ2-2, with D unclear. V was shortened by 2 bases and J by 1 base, with 2 bases between the two germline ends. Germline V CDR1 and CDR2: LNHDA, SQIVND (reference sequence). The CDR3 has 13 amino acids. In nucleotides, the CDR3 is TGTGCCAGTAGTATACAGAACACCGGGGAGCTGTTTTTT. Translating it yields CASSIQNTGELFF. The variable domain in full, with the rest retrieved from reference TRBV19 and TRBJ2-2, is DGGITQSPKYLFRKEGQNVTLSCEQNLNHDAMYWYRQDPGQGLRLIYYSQIVNDFQKGDIAEGYSVSREKKESFPLTVTSAQKNPTAFYLCASSIQNTGELFFGEGSRLTVL.

The chain joins TRBV5-6 to TRBJ2-3; 10 bases are a match to TRBD2. The germline V gene has CDR1 SGHDT and CDR2 YYEEEE. V gave up 4 bases and J gave up 6 bases; unmatched junction bases: 11. CDR3 length: 16 amino acids. This chain's CDR3 is CASSVGIAGGGDTQYF. The CDR3 nucleotides read TGTGCCAGCAGCGTTGGCATAGCGGGAGGTGGCGATACGCAGTATTTT.

The chain links TRBV4-2 to TRBJ1-1, with 8 positions matching TRBD1. The germline V gene encodes CDR1 LGHNA and CDR2 YNFKEQ. V lost 1 base, J lost 1 base, and 2 bases stayed unmatched. This CDR3 contains 15 residues. CDR3 loop: CASSQGTGTNTEAFF. The CDR3 nucleotides are TGTGCCAGCAGCCAAGGGACAGGGACGAACACTGAAGCTTTCTTT.

The chain joins TRBV29-1 to TRBJ2-7; D unresolved. This CDR3 has 13 residues. Trimming removed 6 bases from V and 0 bases from J, with 12 bases in between. Germline assignment: CDR1 SQVTM and CDR2 ANQGSEA. The CDR3 loop reads CSVVSAGSYEQYF. The CDR3 nucleotides are TGCAGCGTCGTCAGTGCAGGCTCCTACGAGCAGTACTTC.

CDR3 in amino acids: CASSGMGRLVFGEQYF. CDR3 DNA: TGTGCCAGCAGTGGGATGGGCCGACTAGTATTCGGCGAGCAGTACTTC. The chain recombines TRBV28 with TRBJ2-7; a possible D gene is TRBD2 (6 bases). CDR1 MDHEN and CDR2 SYDVKM come from the germline V gene. The V and J ends lost 5 bases and 6 bases respectively, with 23 bases between them. The CDR3 runs to 16 residues.

Only a few counts were recorded for this clone. V and J are TRBV28 and TRBJ1-2, with unresolved D. The CDR3 covers 12 residues. Germline V CDR1 and CDR2: MDHEN, SYDVKM. V was pared by 3 bases and J by 8 bases, with 10 bases between. The CDR3 DNA follows: TGTGCCAGCAGTTTGCCCCTAACCGGCTACACCTTC. As protein: CASSLPLTGYTF.

The chain couples TRBV4-1 to TRBJ1-6, with D perhaps TRBD1 (6 bases). The CDR3 sequence is 13 residues long. Trimming removed 4 bases from V and 9 bases from J, with 10 bases in between. Germline lookup yields CDR1 MGHRA and CDR2 YSYEKL. The CDR3 DNA is TGCGCCAGCAGCCGGCAGGGGTTTTCACCCCTCCACTTT. The encoded protein is CASSRQGFSPLHF.

The rearrangement uses TRBV9 and TRBJ2-7; 9 bases are shared with TRBD2. Germline CDR1 and CDR2: SGDLS and YYNGEE. V lost 3 bases and J lost 0; bases outside the gene matches: 1. This CDR3 spans 14 amino acids. The CDR3 DNA sequence: TGTGCCAGCAGCGCTAGCGGGAACTCCTACGAGCAGTACTTC. The encoded protein is CASSASGNSYEQYF.

V and J are TRBV5-4 and TRBJ2-5, with TRBD2 matching over 12 bases. CDR1 is SGHNT and CDR2 is YYREEE in the germline V gene (reference sequence). There are 14 residues in the CDR3. V lost 10 bases and J lost 5; bases outside the gene matches: 9. CDR3 nucleotide sequence: TGTGCCGCCGGGACTAGCGGGTTGCGTGAGACCCAGTACTTC. This gives the protein CAAGTSGLRETQYF.

This chain uses TRBV27 with TRBJ2-7; TRBD1 aligns across 9 bases. Germline CDR1 MNHEY, CDR2 SMNVEV (reference sequence). The junction had 3 bases not matched to a gene; V was cut back by 5 bases and J by 4 bases. CDR3 length equals 13 residues. In nucleotides, the CDR3 is TGTGCCAGCAGTCGACAGGGGGGGTACGAGCAGTACTTC. It translates to CASSRQGGYEQYF.

The V gene is TRBV5-4, the J gene TRBJ2-5, with 11 bases aligning to TRBD2. The V gene's germline CDR1 is SGHNT and CDR2 YYREEE (reference sequence). The CDR3 has 16 residues. J was trimmed by 1 base and V by 4 bases; bases with no gene match: 6. CDR3 coding DNA: TGTGCCAGCAGCACAGGACTAGCGGGTAGCCAAGAGACCCAGTACTTC. This sequence encodes CASSTGLAGSQETQYF. Variable domain in full (rest from reference TRBV5-4 and TRBJ2-5): ETGVTQSPTHLIKTRGQQVTLRCSSQSGHNTVSWYQQALGQGPQFIFQYYREEENGRGNFPPRFSGLQFPNYSSELNVNALELDDSALYLCASSTGLAGSQETQYFGPGTRLLVL.

The chain joins TRBV2 to TRBJ2-7; the D gene is possibly TRBD1 (6 bases). Germline CDR1 reads SNHLY; CDR2 reads FYNNEI. This CDR3 has 13 residues. Trimming took 5 bases from V and 0 from J, leaving 8 bases between them. CDR3 DNA sequence: TGTGCCAGCAGTATAGGGGGCTCCTACGAGCAGTACTTC. Its protein product is CASSIGGSYEQYF.

This clone showed up just once. The chain uses TRBV10-3 and TRBJ2-5, with D possibly matching TRBD1 (6 bases). Germline V gives CDR1 ENHRY, CDR2 SYGVKD. This CDR3 spans 12 amino acids. Trimming removed 10 bases from V and 4 bases from J, with 13 bases in between. CDR3: CATEGDGETQYF. The CDR3 nucleotides read TGTGCCACCGAGGGGGACGGAGAGACCCAGTACTTC.

The rearrangement joins TRBV6-4 to TRBJ2-3; 10 positions match TRBD2. The CDR3 loop spans 15 amino acids. Per the germline V gene, CDR1 is MRHNA and CDR2 is SNTAGT. With V trimmed by 6 bases and J by 0 bases, 3 bases remained unmatched. CDR3 DNA: TGTGCCAGCAGCGCTAGCGGGGGTAGCACAGATACGCAGTATTTT. Amino acid sequence: CASSASGGSTDTQYF.

This clone was recorded only once. This chain joins TRBV4-1 and TRBJ2-1, with 11 positions matching TRBD2. The CDR3 consists of 15 residues. J was trimmed by 10 bases and V by 3 bases; bases with no gene match: 8. CDR1 is MGHRA, CDR2 YSYEKL, per germline. The CDR3, as DNA: TGCGCCAGCAGCCATAGCGGGGGGGGATCAGCGGAGCAGTTCTTC. This gives the protein CASSHSGGGSAEQFF.

The chain joins TRBV11-2 to TRBJ2-7, with 7 bases identical to TRBD2. The germline V gene has CDR1 SGHAT and CDR2 FQNNGV. This CDR3 has 15 residues. V was pared by 2 bases and J by 3 bases, with 7 bases of the junction left unmatched. CDR3 coding DNA: TGTGCCAGCAGCTTATTTGGGGGGGAGGGCTACGAGCAGTACTTC. It codes for CASSLFGGEGYEQYF.

The chain couples TRBV29-1 to TRBJ2-1; a possible D gene is TRBD2 (5 bases). The germline gives CDR1 SQVTM, CDR2 ANQGSEA. CDR3 length: 12 residues. V shed 7 bases and J shed 8 bases, with 15 bases lying between them. As DNA, the CDR3 is TGCAGCGCCATGTGGGAGAGAGATGAGCAGTTCTTC. Encoded protein: CSAMWERDEQFF.

The chain couples TRBV6-5 to TRBJ2-2, with 7 positions matching TRBD1. V lost 6 bases, J lost 6 bases, and 7 bases stayed unmatched. The V gene's germline CDR1 is MNHEY and CDR2 SVGAGI. The length of the CDR3 is 14 residues. This chain's CDR3 is CASRAGQESGELFF. For the CDR3, the DNA is TGTGCCAGCAGAGCCGGACAGGAATCCGGGGAGCTGTTTTTT.

J is TRBJ1-1 and V is TRBV29-1, with 10 nucleotides matching TRBD1. The CDR3 sequence is 12 residues long. CDR1 is SQVTM, CDR2 ANQGSEA, per germline. V lost 6 bases to trimming and J lost 5 bases; unmatched junction nucleotides: 3. CDR3 sequence: CSVGQGLTEAFF. CDR3 bases: TGCAGCGTGGGACAGGGGCTGACTGAAGCTTTCTTT.